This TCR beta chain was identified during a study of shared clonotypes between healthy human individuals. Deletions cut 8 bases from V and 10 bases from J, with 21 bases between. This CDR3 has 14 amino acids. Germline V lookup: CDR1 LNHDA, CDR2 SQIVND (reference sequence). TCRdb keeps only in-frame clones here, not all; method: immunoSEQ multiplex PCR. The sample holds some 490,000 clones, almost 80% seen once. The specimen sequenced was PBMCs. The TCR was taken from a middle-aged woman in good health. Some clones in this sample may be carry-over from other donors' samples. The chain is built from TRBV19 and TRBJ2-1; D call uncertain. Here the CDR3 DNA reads TGTGCCAGTCGAACCGGATTGGGCCTCGAGGAGCAGTTCTTC. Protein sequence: CASRTGLGLEEQFF. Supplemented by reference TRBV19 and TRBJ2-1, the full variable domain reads DGGITQSPKYLFRKEGQNVTLSCEQNLNHDAMYWYRQDPGQGLRLIYYSQIVNDFQKGDIAEGYSVSREKKESFPLTVTSAQKNPTAFYLCASRTGLGLEEQFFGPGTRLTVL.